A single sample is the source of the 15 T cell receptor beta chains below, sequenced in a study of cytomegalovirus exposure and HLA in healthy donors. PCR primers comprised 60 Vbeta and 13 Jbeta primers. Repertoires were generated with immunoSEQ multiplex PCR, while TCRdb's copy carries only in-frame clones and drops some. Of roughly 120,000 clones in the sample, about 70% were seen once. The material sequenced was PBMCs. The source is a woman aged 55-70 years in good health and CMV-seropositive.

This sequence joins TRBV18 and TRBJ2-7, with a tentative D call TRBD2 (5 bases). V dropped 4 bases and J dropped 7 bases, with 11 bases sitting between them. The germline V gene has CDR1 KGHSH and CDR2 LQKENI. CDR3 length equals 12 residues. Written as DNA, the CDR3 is TGTGCCAGCTCACGTTATAGCGAGGAGCAGTACTTC. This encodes CASSRYSEEQYF.

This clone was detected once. The CDR3 sequence: CASSWTGDNSPLHF. For the CDR3, the DNA is TGTGCCAGCAGCTGGACAGGGGATAATTCACCCCTCCACTTT. J is TRBJ1-6 and V is TRBV7-2, with 9 bases fitting TRBD1. In germline, CDR1 is SGHTA, CDR2 FQGNSA. The CDR3 has 14 amino acids. Trimming at V came to 4 bases and at J to 5 bases, leaving 0 bases not matched to a gene.

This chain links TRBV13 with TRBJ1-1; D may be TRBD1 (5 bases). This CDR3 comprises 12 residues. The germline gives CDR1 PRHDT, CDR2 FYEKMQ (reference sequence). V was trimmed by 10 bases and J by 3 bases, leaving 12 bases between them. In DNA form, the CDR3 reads TGTGCCACAAGGGGTCAGGACACTGAAGCTTTCTTT. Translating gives CATRGQDTEAFF.

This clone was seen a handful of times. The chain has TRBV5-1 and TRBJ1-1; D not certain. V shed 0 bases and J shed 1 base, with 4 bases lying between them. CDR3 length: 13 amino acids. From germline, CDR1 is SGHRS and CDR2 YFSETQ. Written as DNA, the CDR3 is TGCGCCAGCAGCTTGGGCGAGAACACTGAAGCTTTCTTT. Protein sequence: CASSLGENTEAFF.

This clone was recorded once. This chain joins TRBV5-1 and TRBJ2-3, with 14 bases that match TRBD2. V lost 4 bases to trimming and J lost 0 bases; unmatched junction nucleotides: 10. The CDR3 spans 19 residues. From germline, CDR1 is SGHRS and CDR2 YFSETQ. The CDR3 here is CASSPGLAGEISSTDTQYF. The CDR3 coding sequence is TGCGCCAGCAGCCCGGGACTAGCGGGGGAGATATCTAGCACAGATACGCAGTATTTT.

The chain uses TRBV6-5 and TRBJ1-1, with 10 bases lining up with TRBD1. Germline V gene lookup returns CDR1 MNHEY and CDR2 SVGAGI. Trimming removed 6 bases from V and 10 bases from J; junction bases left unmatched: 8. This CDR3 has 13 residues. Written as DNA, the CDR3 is TGTGCCAGCAGGGATATCCGGGACAGGGGAGCTTTCTTT. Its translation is CASRDIRDRGAFF.

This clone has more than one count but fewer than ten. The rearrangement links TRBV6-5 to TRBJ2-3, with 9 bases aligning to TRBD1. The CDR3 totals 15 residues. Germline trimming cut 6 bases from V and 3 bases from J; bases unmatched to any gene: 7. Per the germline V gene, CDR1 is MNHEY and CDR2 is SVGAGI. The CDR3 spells CASSSRQGGTDTQYF. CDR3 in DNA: TGTGCCAGCAGCTCCCGACAGGGGGGGACAGATACGCAGTATTTT.

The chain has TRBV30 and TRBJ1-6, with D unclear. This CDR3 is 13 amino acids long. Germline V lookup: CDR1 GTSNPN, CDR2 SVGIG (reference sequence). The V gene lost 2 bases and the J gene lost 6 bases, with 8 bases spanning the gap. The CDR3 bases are TGTGCCTGGAGTAAACAGATTAATTCACCCCTCCACTTT. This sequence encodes CAWSKQINSPLHF.

CDR3 bases: TGTGCCAGCCGCTCAGTCCATGAGCAGTTCTTC. Translating it yields CASRSVHEQFF. V and J are TRBV2 and TRBJ2-1; D remains unclear. Germline-derived CDR1 and CDR2 are SNHLY and FYNNEI. The V end was cut by 8 bases, the J end by 8 bases, with 10 bases between. The CDR3 is made up of 11 amino acids.

DNA of the CDR3: TGTGCCAGTAACCCAACGGGCGGGGGCAGGGGGCACACTGAAGCTTTCTTT. As protein: CASNPTGGGRGHTEAFF. This rearrangement joins TRBV19 to TRBJ1-1; 8 bases match TRBD1. This CDR3 is 17 amino acids long. The junction had 16 bases not matched to a gene; V was cut back by 7 bases and J by 3 bases. CDR1 and CDR2 from the germline V gene are LNHDA and SQIVND (reference sequence).

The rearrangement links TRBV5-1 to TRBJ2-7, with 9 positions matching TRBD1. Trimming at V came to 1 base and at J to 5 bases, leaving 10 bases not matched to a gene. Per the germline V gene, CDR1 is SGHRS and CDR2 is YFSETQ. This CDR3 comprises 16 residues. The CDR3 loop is CASSLKAGTGFNEQYF. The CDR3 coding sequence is TGCGCCAGCAGCTTGAAGGCTGGGACAGGGTTTAACGAGCAGTACTTC.

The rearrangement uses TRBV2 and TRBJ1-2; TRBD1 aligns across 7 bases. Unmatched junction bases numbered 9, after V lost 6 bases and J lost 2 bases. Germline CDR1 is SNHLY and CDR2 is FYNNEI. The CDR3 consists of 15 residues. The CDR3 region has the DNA TGTGCCAGCAGGGCACCCGACAGGGCCAACTATGGCTACACCTTC. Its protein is CASRAPDRANYGYTF.

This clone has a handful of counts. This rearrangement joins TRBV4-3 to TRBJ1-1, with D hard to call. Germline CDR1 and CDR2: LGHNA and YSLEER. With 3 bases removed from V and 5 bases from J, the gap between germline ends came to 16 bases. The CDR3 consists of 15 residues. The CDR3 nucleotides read TGCGCCAGCAGCCATCTACCCGGGAAAAGGACTGAAGCTTTCTTT. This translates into CASSHLPGKRTEAFF.

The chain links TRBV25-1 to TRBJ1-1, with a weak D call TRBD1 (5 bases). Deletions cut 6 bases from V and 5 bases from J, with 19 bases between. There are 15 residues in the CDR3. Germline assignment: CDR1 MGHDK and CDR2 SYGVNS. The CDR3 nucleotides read TGTGCCAGCAGGCAGGGCGATGCGTTGCGGACTGAAGCTTTCTTT. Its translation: CASRQGDALRTEAFF.

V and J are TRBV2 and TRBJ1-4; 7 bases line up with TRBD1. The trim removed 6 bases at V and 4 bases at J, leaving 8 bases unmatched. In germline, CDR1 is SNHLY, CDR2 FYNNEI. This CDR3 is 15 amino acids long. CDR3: CASRSEDRFNEKLFF. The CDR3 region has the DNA TGTGCCAGCAGATCCGAGGACAGGTTTAATGAAAAACTGTTTTTT.